The 10 T cell receptor beta chains reported below all come from one sample, sequenced in a study of cytomegalovirus exposure and HLA in healthy donors. Primers: 60 Vbeta forward and 13 Jbeta reverse. Repertoires were generated with immunoSEQ multiplex PCR, while TCRdb's copy carries only in-frame clones and drops some. The sample holds under 250,000 clones, 79% seen once. The sequencing sample was made of PBMCs. Receptors were obtained from a woman in her 30s in good health and CMV-seropositive.

V is TRBV11-2 and J is TRBJ2-7; no definite D call. The germline V gene encodes CDR1 SGHAT and CDR2 FQNNGV. CDR3 length: 13 residues. V lost 1 base to trimming and J lost 6 bases, with 10 bases between them. The CDR3 DNA is TGTGCCAGCAGCTTAGGGAGCTTCGGCGAGCAGTACTTC. Its protein is CASSLGSFGEQYF.

The rearrangement links TRBV4-3 to TRBJ1-2; weak D call: TRBD1 (5 bases). Germline V CDR1 and CDR2: LGHNA, YSLEER. CDR3 size: 16 residues. The V and J ends lost 4 bases and 2 bases respectively, with 17 bases between them. The CDR3 region is CASSPTDGGKNYGYTF. The CDR3 coding sequence is TGCGCCAGCAGCCCAACGGACGGGGGAAAAAACTATGGCTACACCTTC.

The V gene is TRBV6-5, the J gene TRBJ2-1; 8 bases line up with TRBD2. Germline V gene data show CDR1 as MNHEY and CDR2 as SVGAGI. Losses at the gene ends were 2 bases for V and 4 bases for J; bases not matched to a gene: 7. The CDR3 extends over 16 amino acids. CDR3 coding DNA: TGTGCCAGCAGTTACCTGGGACTAGTCGGGTACAATGAGCAGTTCTTC. This gives the protein CASSYLGLVGYNEQFF.

The sample holds one count of this clone. The chain uses TRBV9 and TRBJ2-1, with 10 bases that match TRBD1. This CDR3 comprises 15 residues. The V and J ends lost 2 bases and 10 bases, in that order; junction bases with no gene match: 9. In germline, CDR1 is SGDLS, CDR2 YYNGEE. CDR3 bases: TGTGCCAGCAGCGTGGTAGGGACAGGGGCCGGGGAGCAGTTCTTC. It encodes CASSVVGTGAGEQFF.

The chain links TRBV30 to TRBJ2-7; no reliable D call. The CDR3 consists of 13 residues. Germline V gene sequence: CDR1 GTSNPN, CDR2 SVGIG (reference sequence). The V end was cut by 0 bases, the J end by 2 bases, with 8 bases between. The CDR3, as DNA: TGTGCCTGGAGTGTCGACACTCCCTACGAGCAGTACTTC. Protein: CAWSVDTPYEQYF.

V usage is TRBV5-6 and J usage is TRBJ2-3; TRBD1 matches at 9 bases. The CDR3 has 16 amino acids. Per the germline V gene, CDR1 is SGHDT and CDR2 is YYEEEE. Trimming at V came to 2 bases and at J to 3 bases, leaving 7 bases not matched to a gene. CDR3 bases: TGTGCCAGCAGCTTCACCCCGGGACAGGGAACAGATACGCAGTATTTT. Translated, it gives CASSFTPGQGTDTQYF.

This sequence joins TRBV6-1 and TRBJ1-5, with D perhaps TRBD1 (5 bases). Germline V gene sequence: CDR1 MNHNS, CDR2 SASEGT. The CDR3 loop spans 15 amino acids. Deletions cut 6 bases from V and 7 bases from J, with 19 bases between. The CDR3 reads CASSPAGGGRQPQHF. The CDR3 DNA reads as TGTGCCAGCAGCCCCGCCGGCGGGGGAAGACAGCCCCAGCATTTT.

The CDR3 bases are TGTGCCAGCAGCCAAGGTACTAGCGAGGAGACCCAGTACTTC. This encodes CASSQGTSEETQYF. The V and J genes are TRBV4-2 and TRBJ2-5; 7 bases match TRBD2. V lost 1 base, J lost 5 bases, and 4 bases stayed unmatched. Germline V CDR1 and CDR2: LGHNA, YNFKEQ. The CDR3 is 14 amino acids.

This chain uses TRBV7-2 with TRBJ1-2; 8 positions match TRBD1. The V and J ends lost 5 bases and 6 bases, in that order; junction bases with no gene match: 5. The CDR3 is 13 amino acids. Germline V gene sequence: CDR1 SGHTA, CDR2 FQGNSA. CDR3 sequence: CASSPQGVDGYTF. For the CDR3, the DNA is TGTGCCAGCAGCCCACAGGGGGTAGATGGCTACACCTTC.

V and J are TRBV5-1 and TRBJ2-7; 8 positions match TRBD2. V lost 5 bases, J lost 3 bases, and 10 bases stayed unmatched. This CDR3 contains 15 residues. Germline loops: CDR1 SGHRS, CDR2 YFSETQ. The CDR3 here is CASSLTGLAYYEQYF. The CDR3 nucleotides are TGCGCCAGCAGTTTGACCGGACTAGCCTACTACGAGCAGTACTTC.